These 19 T cell receptor beta chains originate from one sample sequenced in a study of neoadjuvant anti-PD-1 for oral cavity cancer (dated by TCRdb to the early 2020s). The sample's time point label, in plain terms: before neoadjuvant nivolumab. Receptors were amplified or captured by the immunoSEQ multiplex PCR assay. In its TCRdb copy, this immuneACCESS table keeps in-frame sequences only and misses some clones. Where compared with another copy, unresolved V genes explain less than half of these, and the others have no known cause. This sample gives 70,000 to 95,000 clones in total; under 90% of them show up just once. The ten largest clonotypes hold 2.5% to 3.5% of the sample. This material consisted of PBMCs, taken before nivolumab (anti-PD-1) treatment. These receptors were obtained from a person between 35 and 79 years old with oral cavity squamous cell carcinoma.

The chain employs TRBV10-1 and TRBJ1-1, with 11 bases fitting TRBD1. V lost 0 bases to trimming and J lost 6 bases; unmatched junction nucleotides: 0. The CDR3 is 14 residues long. Per germline, CDR1 WNHNN and CDR2 SYGVQD (reference sequence). CDR3 residues: CASSESGQGAEAFF. Here the CDR3 DNA reads TGCGCCAGCAGTGAGTCGGGACAGGGGGCTGAAGCTTTCTTT.

The gene calls are TRBV6-5 and TRBJ2-7, with 9 bases aligning to TRBD2. The germline gives CDR1 MNHEY, CDR2 SVGAGI. The CDR3 sequence is 13 residues long. V shed 7 bases and J 6 bases; nucleotides not matched to a gene: 7. The CDR3 region is CASKQGAGGEQYF. In DNA, the CDR3 is TGTGCCAGCAAGCAAGGAGCGGGAGGCGAGCAGTACTTC.

In the case of this clone: The same CDR3 can be traced to other DNA sequences in this sample. The V and J genes are TRBV29-1 and TRBJ2-2, with D hard to call. The CDR3 runs 13 residues. V dropped 1 base and J dropped 0 bases, with 3 bases sitting between them. Germline-derived CDR1 and CDR2 are SQVTM and ANQGSEA. The CDR3 loop reads CSVEGSNTGELFF. CDR3 in DNA: TGCAGCGTTGAAGGATCGAACACCGGGGAGCTGTTTTTT.

In DNA, the CDR3 is TGTGCCGGAGACAGGGTTGGGACCGGGGAGCTGTTTTTT. It specifies CAGDRVGTGELFF. The chain links TRBV2 to TRBJ2-2, with TRBD1 matching over 7 bases. Germline trimming cut 11 bases from V and 5 bases from J; bases unmatched to any gene: 8. From germline, CDR1 is SNHLY and CDR2 FYNNEI. This CDR3 has 13 amino acids.

The V call is TRBV5-4, the J call TRBJ1-2, with TRBD1 identical over 7 bases. CDR1 SGHNT and CDR2 YYREEE come from the germline V gene (reference sequence). V gave up 3 bases and J gave up 3 bases; unmatched junction bases: 8. CDR3 length: 15 residues. The CDR3 nucleotides are TGTGCCAGCAGCTCCTTCACAGGGGCGGACTATGGCTACACCTTC. Translated: CASSSFTGADYGYTF.

The chain joins TRBV10-2 to TRBJ2-7, with D possibly being TRBD1 or TRBD2 (6 bases each). This CDR3 spans 14 amino acids. The germline V gene has CDR1 WSHSY and CDR2 SAAADI. Between the trimmed V and J ends, which lost 0 bases and 7 bases, there was a span of 13 bases. This CDR3 reads CASSESRGAGEQYF. The CDR3 nucleotides read TGCGCCAGCAGTGAGTCTAGGGGGGCGGGGGAGCAGTACTTC.

The chain joins TRBV6-6 to TRBJ2-7, with D uncertain. The CDR3 has 14 amino acids. The V end lost 8 bases, the J end lost 0 bases, and 14 bases lay between the germline ends. Germline CDR1 MNHNY, CDR2 SVGAGI (reference sequence). CDR3 region: CASGVAQTSYEQYF. CDR3 nucleotide sequence: TGTGCCAGCGGGGTCGCGCAGACCTCCTACGAGCAGTACTTC.

V gene TRBV29-1 combines with J gene TRBJ2-7, with D possibly matching TRBD1 (6 bases). V lost 4 bases and J lost 0, with 10 bases in between. The CDR3 totals 13 residues. Looked up from germline, CDR1 is SQVTM and CDR2 is ANQGSEA. The CDR3 DNA sequence: TGCAGCGTTGCGGACAGCCGCTCCTACGAGCAGTACTTC. Amino acid sequence: CSVADSRSYEQYF.

CDR3 in amino acids: CASSLGGQNYNEQFF. CDR3 DNA sequence: TGCGCCAGCAGCTTGGGGGGACAGAACTACAATGAGCAGTTCTTC. The rearrangement uses TRBV5-1 and TRBJ2-1; 7 bases are a match to TRBD1. The CDR3 is 15 amino acids. Germline CDR1 and CDR2: SGHRS and YFSETQ. The ends lost 0 bases at V and 3 bases at J; junction bases unmatched: 3.

The V and J genes are TRBV7-3 and TRBJ1-2; no clear D gene. V was cut by 5 bases and J by 0 bases, with 10 bases left in between. The V gene's germline CDR1 is SGHTA and CDR2 FQGTGA. CDR3 length: 14 residues. This CDR3 reads CASSPGETNYGYTF. The CDR3 DNA reads as TGTGCCAGCAGCCCCGGGGAGACTAACTATGGCTACACCTTC.

The V and J genes are TRBV6-5 and TRBJ1-3; D remains unclear. Per germline, CDR1 MNHEY and CDR2 SVGAGI. The V and J ends lost 5 bases and 0 bases respectively, with 8 bases between them. The CDR3 is made up of 14 amino acids. The CDR3 DNA sequence: TGTGCCAGCAGTACAAGTTTCTCTGGAAACACCATATATTTT. As protein: CASSTSFSGNTIYF.

The rearrangement uses TRBV15 and TRBJ1-3, with D unclear. Germline CDR1 reads LNHNV; CDR2 reads YYDKDF (reference sequence). V lost 0 bases and J lost 0, with 6 bases in between. The CDR3 is 15 residues long. As DNA, the CDR3 is TGTGCCACCAGCAGAGACCGGGGCTCTGGAAACACCATATATTTT. Its translation: CATSRDRGSGNTIYF.

This chain uses TRBV11-2 with TRBJ2-5; D possibly corresponds to TRBD1 (5 bases). Between the trimmed V and J ends, which lost 1 base and 5 bases, there was a span of 8 bases. Germline-derived CDR1 and CDR2 are SGHAT and FQNNGV. CDR3 length equals 13 residues. This chain's CDR3 is CASSLVGRETQYF. For the CDR3, the DNA is TGTGCCAGCAGCTTAGTGGGGCGGGAGACCCAGTACTTC.

The rearrangement links TRBV5-1 to TRBJ2-1; 9 bases line up with TRBD2. This CDR3 is built from 17 residues. In germline, CDR1 is SGHRS, CDR2 YFSETQ. The V segment lost 2 bases and the J segment 0 bases; nucleotides outside the gene matches: 6. For the CDR3, the DNA is TGCGCCAGCAGCTTTTTAAATAGCGGGAGCTCCTACAATGAGCAGTTCTTC. Translation gives CASSFLNSGSSYNEQFF.

The chain employs TRBV6-5 and TRBJ1-2, with a possible D match to TRBD1 (6 bases). V was trimmed by 2 bases and J by 2 bases, leaving 12 bases between them. CDR3 size: 15 residues. The V gene's germline CDR1 is MNHEY and CDR2 SVGAGI. The CDR3 nucleotides read TGTGCCAGCAGTTACCTCCAAGGGGGGAACTATGGCTACACCTTC. Amino acid sequence: CASSYLQGGNYGYTF.

The table lists this clone with a few counts. The chain employs TRBV27 and TRBJ1-5; 11 bases map to TRBD1. From germline, CDR1 is MNHEY and CDR2 SMNVEV (reference sequence). J was trimmed by 4 bases and V by 8 bases; bases with no gene match: 7. There are 15 residues in the CDR3. CDR3 bases: TGTGCCAGCGGACAGGGGGCCCCCCCAAATCAGCCCCAGCATTTT. Protein product: CASGQGAPPNQPQHF.

This chain links TRBV6-1 with TRBJ2-7; D remains unclear. V was trimmed by 3 bases and J by 0 bases, leaving 15 bases between them. The CDR3 sequence is 16 residues long. Germline CDR1 reads MNHNS; CDR2 reads SASEGT. CDR3 DNA: TGTGCCAGCAGTGATGGACCCCTCGACCCCTCCTACGAGCAGTACTTC. Encoded protein: CASSDGPLDPSYEQYF.

The CDR3 sequence: CASSLDGTVQETQYF. The CDR3 coding sequence is TGTGCCAGCAGCTTAGACGGGACAGTCCAAGAGACCCAGTACTTC. This chain joins TRBV7-9 and TRBJ2-5; 7 bases agree with TRBD1. The CDR3 is made up of 15 amino acids. The germline V gene has CDR1 SEHNR and CDR2 FQNEAQ (reference sequence). The ends lost 1 base at V and 1 base at J; junction bases unmatched: 3.

The rearrangement joins TRBV5-1 to TRBJ2-1; 9 positions agree with TRBD2. Unmatched junction bases numbered 17, after V lost 5 bases and J lost 8 bases. CDR3 length equals 17 residues. CDR1 and CDR2 from the germline V gene are SGHRS and YFSETQ. Written as DNA, the CDR3 is TGCGCCAGCAGGCCTGAATCGGGACTAGCACCTGGGGATGAGCAGTTCTTC. This sequence encodes CASRPESGLAPGDEQFF.